The 19 T cell receptor beta chains given below trace back to one sample, sequenced in a study of blood T cell repertoires in COVID-19. Data came from immunoSEQ multiplex PCR; TCRdb stores just in-frame clones and leaves some out. In the table there are roughly 330,000 clones, about 90% of which are singletons. Sequenced sample: PBMCs or T cells enriched from blood (not recorded which). The receptors stem from a woman aged 25 to 39 who had recovered from COVID-19.

The chain uses TRBV7-2 and TRBJ1-1; TRBD1 matches 8 bases. Unmatched junction bases numbered 11, after V lost 5 bases and J lost 3 bases. Germline-derived CDR1 and CDR2 are SGHTA and FQGNSA. CDR3 length: 16 residues. DNA for the CDR3: TGTGCCAGCAGCCTGACCCACAGGGGGATGGACACTGAAGCTTTCTTT. This sequence encodes CASSLTHRGMDTEAFF.

V is TRBV5-6 and J is TRBJ2-7; 11 bases match TRBD2. The CDR3 contains 16 residues. The V gene's germline CDR1 is SGHDT and CDR2 YYEEEE. Unmatched junction bases numbered 9, after V lost 1 base and J lost 6 bases. The CDR3 DNA reads as TGTGCCAGCAGCTTGCTAGCGGGGGGCTCTGTCCGCGAGCAGTACTTC. This translates into CASSLLAGGSVREQYF.

The genes are TRBV6-2 or TRBV6-3 and TRBJ2-2; 9 bases are shared with TRBD1. CDR1 is MNHEY, CDR2 SVGEGT, per germline. The CDR3 spans 14 residues. Trimming removed 5 bases from V and 4 bases from J; junction bases left unmatched: 2. The CDR3 protein is CASSQTGGTGELFF. The CDR3 DNA is TGTGCCAGCAGTCAGACAGGGGGCACCGGGGAGCTGTTTTTT.

The chain recombines TRBV10-2 with TRBJ1-5, with 10 bases lining up with TRBD1. J was trimmed by 6 bases and V by 6 bases; bases with no gene match: 2. In germline, CDR1 is WSHSY, CDR2 SAAADI. The CDR3 runs to 13 residues. The CDR3 reads CASSDRGPQPQHF. CDR3 DNA: TGCGCCAGCAGCGACAGGGGGCCTCAGCCCCAGCATTTT.

The CDR3 bases are TGTGCCAGCAGCTTAGAAACAGAGAGCTCTGGAAACACCATATATTTT. This gives the protein CASSLETESSGNTIYF. The gene calls are TRBV13 and TRBJ1-3, with unresolved D. The CDR3 contains 16 residues. CDR1 and CDR2 (germline): PRHDT, FYEKMQ (reference sequence). V lost 1 base and J 0 bases, leaving 10 bases between the germline ends.

This clone has just one count. The chain couples TRBV23-1 to TRBJ1-6; D gene uncertain. TRBV23-1 has ORF status, its function being uncertain. V was shortened by 0 bases and J by 0 bases, with 6 bases between the two germline ends. This CDR3 has 16 residues. CDR3 protein: CASSQSRSSYNSPLHF. The CDR3, as DNA: TGCGCCAGCAGTCAATCCCGGAGCTCCTATAATTCACCCCTCCACTTT.

The chain is built from TRBV12-3 or TRBV12-4 and TRBJ1-1; D ambiguous. V lost 8 bases and J lost 2, with 12 bases in between. CDR3 size: 13 residues. CDR3 sequence: CASVFSINTEAFF. As DNA, the CDR3 is TGTGCCAGCGTGTTTAGCATCAACACTGAAGCTTTCTTT.

V is TRBV6-1 and J is TRBJ2-7; 8 nucleotides agree with TRBD1. This CDR3 contains 14 residues. The germline gives CDR1 MNHNS, CDR2 SASEGT. The junction had 5 bases not matched to a gene; V was cut back by 6 bases and J by 1 base. DNA of the CDR3: TGTGCCAGCAGAGGAGGACAGGGATCCTACGAGCAGTACTTC. Its translation is CASRGGQGSYEQYF.

The chain has TRBV5-4 and TRBJ2-3; tentatively, D is TRBD1 (5 bases). Trimming left V 6 bases short and J 7 bases short, with 18 bases between. Germline CDR1 SGHNT, CDR2 YYREEE (reference sequence). This CDR3 region has 14 residues. CDR3 loop: CASTKQAVGYTQYF. The CDR3, as DNA: TGTGCCAGCACTAAACAGGCCGTCGGCTATACGCAGTATTTT.

The V and J genes are TRBV6-2 or TRBV6-3 and TRBJ1-5, with 8 bases fitting TRBD1. In germline, CDR1 is MNHEY, CDR2 SVGEGT. V shed 6 bases and J 4 bases; nucleotides not matched to a gene: 14. CDR3 length equals 17 residues. CDR3 bases: TGTGCCAGCAGCCTCCGACCCAGGGGGCTGCGGAATCAGCCCCAGCATTTT. Translating gives CASSLRPRGLRNQPQHF.

The J gene is TRBJ1-2, the V gene TRBV29-1; 9 nucleotides align to TRBD1. CDR1 and CDR2 from the germline V gene are SQVTM and ANQGSEA. The ends lost 6 bases at V and 8 bases at J; junction bases unmatched: 4. This CDR3 contains 11 residues. The CDR3 bases are TGCAGCGTGAACAGGGGGCAAGGCTACACCTTC. This codes for CSVNRGQGYTF.

The rearrangement links TRBV10-2 to TRBJ1-2; 7 bases are a match to TRBD1. The V segment lost 0 bases and the J segment 6 bases; nucleotides outside the gene matches: 7. This CDR3 comprises 15 residues. Germline CDR1 reads WSHSY; CDR2 reads SAAADI. CDR3 region: CASSESTRTGNGYTF. In DNA, the CDR3 is TGCGCCAGCAGTGAGTCCACCCGGACAGGCAATGGCTACACCTTC.

The rearrangement joins TRBV4-3 to TRBJ1-2, with TRBD1 matching 8 bases. The CDR3 has 17 amino acids. With V trimmed by 0 bases and J by 7 bases, 13 bases remained unmatched. Looked up from germline, CDR1 is LGHNA and CDR2 is YSLEER. The CDR3 loop reads CASSQEVPWGRGLGYTF. CDR3 DNA: TGCGCCAGCAGCCAAGAGGTACCCTGGGGCAGGGGGCTTGGCTACACCTTC.

The V gene is TRBV6-5, the J gene TRBJ2-7; perhaps TRBD2 as D (7 bases). The V gene lost 7 bases and the J gene lost 3 bases, with 16 bases spanning the gap. The CDR3 covers 14 residues. Germline CDR1 reads MNHEY; CDR2 reads SVGAGI. As DNA, the CDR3 is TGTGCCAGCACCTGGGAGGGGGGCGGCTACGAGCAGTACTTC. It yields the protein CASTWEGGGYEQYF.

This rearrangement joins TRBV6-2 or TRBV6-3 to TRBJ1-3; D not resolved. The V gene's germline CDR1 is MNHEY and CDR2 SVGEGT. The CDR3 runs to 16 residues. Trimming cost V 4 bases and J 4 bases, with 17 bases left between them. DNA for the CDR3: TGTGCCAGCAGTTTAATAACGGGTAGCGGCGGAAACACCATATATTTT. This translates into CASSLITGSGGNTIYF.

This chain uses TRBV30 with TRBJ1-1; D unresolved. Trimming removed 2 bases from V and 8 bases from J, with 9 bases in between. The CDR3 runs to 11 residues. Germline V gene sequence: CDR1 GTSNPN, CDR2 SVGIG (reference sequence). CDR3 nucleotides: TGTGCCTGGAGTTCCGGGATCGAAGCTTTCTTT. Protein: CAWSSGIEAFF. The whole variable domain, filled in from reference TRBV30 and TRBJ1-1, reads SQTIHQWPATLVQPVGSPLSLECTVEGTSNPNLYWYRQAAGRGLQLLFYSVGIGQISSEVPQNLSASRPQDRQFILSSKKLLLSDSGFYLCAWSSGIEAFFGQGTRLTVV.

This sequence joins TRBV5-6 and TRBJ2-7, with TRBD1 as a possible D gene (6 bases). Germline CDR1 and CDR2: SGHDT and YYEEEE. The CDR3 consists of 13 residues. With 8 bases removed from V and 4 bases from J, the gap between germline ends came to 16 bases. CDR3 residues: CASAPTGSYEQYF. DNA for the CDR3: TGTGCCAGTGCGCCGACAGGCTCGTACGAGCAGTACTTC.

The chain is built from TRBV5-4 and TRBJ2-7; D call uncertain. This CDR3 has 12 amino acids. V was clipped by 1 base and J by 8 bases, with 10 bases between them. Germline CDR1 and CDR2: SGHNT and YYREEE (reference sequence). CDR3 coding DNA: TGTGCCAGCAGCTTGTTACCAAGCCAGCAGTACTTC. The encoded protein is CASSLLPSQQYF.

This chain uses TRBV12-3 or TRBV12-4 with TRBJ1-2, with D possibly TRBD1 on 5 matching bases. This CDR3 comprises 12 residues. V was pared by 7 bases and J by 4 bases, with 10 bases between. The CDR3 here is CASTATAYGYTF. In nucleotides, the CDR3 is TGTGCCAGCACCGCGACAGCCTATGGCTACACCTTC.